The sample holds many counts of the clone carrying this T cell receptor beta chain. Per germline, CDR1 SEHNR and CDR2 FQNEAQ (reference sequence). The CDR3 totals 17 residues. The trim removed 3 bases at V and 3 bases at J, leaving 14 bases unmatched. This record comes from a study of molecular identifiers for immune sequencing clone quantification. MiXCR, applied by TCRdb to the PCR reads, yields one record per CDR3 protein. This sample carries some 96,000 distinct CDR3 sequences, approximately 24% of them seen once, and the ten largest clones take approximately 0.91%. The chain links TRBV7-9 to TRBJ2-7; TRBD2 aligns across 7 bases. What was sequenced was naive CD8+ T cells from blood, with Jurkat cell RNA spiked in. Subset indicated: FACS-sorted CD8+CD4-CCR7+CD45RA+ naive T cells. The TCR originated in a human donor in good health. Some libraries in this study had Jurkat cell RNA spiked in. CDR3 sequence reads: CASSFSASGVISYEQYF. Written as DNA, the CDR3 is TGTGCCAGCAGCTTCTCGGCTAGCGGAGTAATTAGCTACGAGCAGTACTTC.